This T cell receptor beta chain stems from a study of STAT5B mutations in CD4+ large granular lymphocyte leukemia. Study-level points and caveats: TRBV06-family usage was enriched in top patient clones (8/27) versus controls (2/35). No patients shared main leukemic clonotypes, though approximately 26% appeared at low frequency elsewhere.

Trimming took 0 bases from V and 0 from J; bases not matched to a gene: 4. This CDR3 comprises 17 residues. The table came from immunoSEQ multiplex PCR; TCRdb's copy has only in-frame clones and leaves some out. The sample lists around 34,000 clones, just under 85% occurring once. With respect to this clone: The antigen remains unidentified.

The chain has TRBV5-3 and TRBJ2-2, with 8 bases matching TRBD2. TRBV5-3 is identified as an open reading frame with a role that is uncertain. This TCR came from a human donor in good health. The sequenced sample was CD4+ T cells from blood buffy coats. CDR3 coding DNA: TGTGCCAGAAGCTTGGATGCGGGAGGAACGAACACCGGGGAGCTGTTTTTT. This codes for CARSLDAGGTNTGELFF.